Each of the 23 T cell receptor beta chains below was sequenced from the same sample in a study of blood T cells in healthy people across ages. A second PCR of roughly 7 to 11 cycles used a sample-barcoded 5' primer and a J-beta primer mix. TCRdb fed the 5' RACE reads into MiXCR, producing one record per CDR3 protein. The data contain 1.5 million to 2 million distinct CDR3 sequences, around 40% of them singletons. The source material was blood. All receptors derive from a human donor in good health.

The V call is TRBV6-2 or TRBV6-3, the J call TRBJ1-1; D not certain. The CDR3 consists of 13 residues. The germline V and J ends were trimmed by 7 bases and 2 bases, with 11 bases remaining between them. Germline V lookup: CDR1 MNHEY, CDR2 SVGEGT. CDR3 region: CASNLDVNTEAFF. CDR3 DNA: TGTGCCAGCAACCTGGACGTAAACACTGAAGCTTTCTTT.

This chain joins TRBV29-1 and TRBJ2-3; TRBD2 matches at 8 bases. Germline V gene lookup returns CDR1 SQVTM and CDR2 ANQGSEA. The V and J ends lost 5 bases and 4 bases, in that order; junction bases with no gene match: 5. The CDR3 sequence is 13 residues long. CDR3 amino acids: CSVLLTSADTQYF. DNA of the CDR3: TGCAGCGTTTTATTGACTAGCGCAGATACGCAGTATTTT.

The chain uses TRBV29-1 and TRBJ2-3; the match to TRBD1 covers 7 bases. The ends lost 4 bases at V and 8 bases at J; junction bases unmatched: 9. The CDR3 consists of 13 residues. The germline gives CDR1 SQVTM, CDR2 ANQGSEA. In DNA form, the CDR3 reads TGCAGCGTTGTACAGGGGCCTAGTGGTACGCAGTATTTT. Translated: CSVVQGPSGTQYF.

There are a few counts of this clonotype. This rearrangement joins TRBV7-2 to TRBJ2-1; TRBD1 matches at 8 bases. The CDR3 is 15 amino acids. With V trimmed by 4 bases and J by 6 bases, 8 bases remained unmatched. The germline CDR1 and CDR2 sequences are SGHTA and FQGNSA. CDR3 in amino acids: CASSSGTGRRNEQFF. Written as DNA, the CDR3 is TGTGCCAGCAGCTCAGGGACAGGAAGGCGCAATGAGCAGTTCTTC.

This clonotype has more than one count but fewer than ten. The chain is built from TRBV5-1 and TRBJ2-4; TRBD1 matches at 10 bases. This CDR3 comprises 16 residues. Looked up from germline, CDR1 is SGHRS and CDR2 is YFSETQ. With V trimmed by 0 bases and J by 5 bases, 5 bases remained unmatched. For the CDR3, the DNA is TGCGCCAGCAGCTTGGAATGGGGGACAGGGGAAAACATTCAGTACTTC. Translation gives CASSLEWGTGENIQYF.

This clonotype came up a few times. The chain has TRBV15 and TRBJ1-5; D might be TRBD1 (5 bases). Per the germline V gene, CDR1 is LNHNV and CDR2 is YYDKDF (reference sequence). The CDR3 has 14 residues. Trimming left V 0 bases short and J 6 bases short, with 9 bases between. The DNA of the CDR3 is TGTGCCACCAGCAGAGACAGGGTCGGTCAGCCCCAGCATTTT. Its translation is CATSRDRVGQPQHF.

This clonotype was recorded a few times. V and J are TRBV9 and TRBJ2-1; 9 nucleotides line up with TRBD2. J gave up 3 bases and V 0 bases, and 7 bases lay outside the gene matches. The CDR3 contains 17 residues. Germline lookup yields CDR1 SGDLS and CDR2 YYNGEE. The CDR3 loop is CASSVEVGRGGYNEQFF. CDR3 in DNA: TGTGCCAGCAGCGTAGAGGTAGGGCGGGGGGGCTACAATGAGCAGTTCTTC.

V usage is TRBV9 and J usage is TRBJ2-7; D is uncertain. Germline assignment: CDR1 SGDLS and CDR2 YYNGEE. This CDR3 is built from 13 residues. Trimming stripped 0 bases from V and 3 bases from J, with 7 bases between. The CDR3 sequence: CASSVADYYEQYF. DNA for the CDR3: TGTGCCAGCAGCGTAGCAGATTACTACGAGCAGTACTTC.

The chain carries TRBV12-3 or TRBV12-4 and TRBJ1-1, with D unclear. Deletions cut 5 bases from V and 1 base from J, with 8 bases between. The CDR3 covers 13 residues. CDR3 nucleotide sequence: TGTGCCAGCAGTCTCTCATCGAACACTGAAGCTTTCTTT. It translates to CASSLSSNTEAFF.

This chain uses TRBV6-2 or TRBV6-3 with TRBJ2-2; D remains unclear. The germline V gene encodes CDR1 MNHEY and CDR2 SVGEGT. Trimming removed 2 bases at V and 3 bases at J, with 25 bases between. This CDR3 is built from 20 residues. CDR3 DNA: TGTGCCAGCAGTTACGTTATTGGTCTACAGTTGTTGACGTACACCGGGGAGCTGTTTTTT. The encoded protein is CASSYVIGLQLLTYTGELFF.

This clonotype has only a few counts. The V call is TRBV20-1, the J call TRBJ1-2; 8 nucleotides agree with TRBD1. The junction had 15 bases not matched to a gene; V was cut back by 3 bases and J by 9 bases. Germline V gives CDR1 DFQATT, CDR2 SNEGSKA (reference sequence). This CDR3 region has 15 residues. The CDR3 region has the DNA TGCAGTGCTAGCGGGACCCGGACAGGGAGTTATAGCTACACCTTC. It codes for CSASGTRTGSYSYTF.

The genes are TRBV28 and TRBJ2-5, with a possible D match to TRBD2 (6 bases). This CDR3 is 13 amino acids long. V was shortened by 4 bases and J by 7 bases, with 13 bases between the two germline ends. The germline V gene has CDR1 MDHEN and CDR2 SYDVKM. This CDR3 reads CASSSGRFRTQYF. CDR3 DNA sequence: TGTGCCAGCAGTTCCGGGAGATTTAGGACCCAGTACTTC.

A word on this clonotype: At one of its ends the junction is not consistent with the germline gene, which may arise from a read error. The chain carries TRBV28 and TRBJ1-3; no reliable D call. The CDR3 sequence is 14 residues long. Germline V gene lookup returns CDR1 MDHEN and CDR2 SYDVKM. In nucleotides, the CDR3 is TGTGCCAGCAGCCGACTAGGAACTGGAAATACCATATATTTT. Translated, it gives CASSRLGTGNTIYF. Looking up the rest from reference TRBV28 and TRBJ1-3 gives the full variable domain: DVKVTQSSRYLVKRTGEKVFLECVQDMDHENMFWYRQDPGLGLRLIYFSYDVKMKEKGDIPEGYSVSREKKERFSLILESASTNQTSMYLCASSRLGTGNTIYFGEGSWLTVV.

The rearrangement uses TRBV2 and TRBJ2-4; 7 positions match TRBD1. With 6 bases clipped from V and 14 bases from J, the junction kept 4 bases outside the gene matches. Germline V gene sequence: CDR1 SNHLY, CDR2 FYNNEI. The length of the CDR3 is 10 residues. CDR3 in DNA: TGTGCCAGCAGCGGGACAGAGGAGTACTTC. Its protein product is CASSGTEEYF. The entire variable domain, with the rest obtained from reference TRBV2 and TRBJ2-4, is as follows: EPEVTQTPSHQVTQMGQEVILRCVPISNHLYFYWYRQILGQKVEFLVSFYNNEISEKSEIFDDQFSVERPDGSNFTLKIRSTKLEDSAMYFCASSGTEEYFGAGTRLSVL.

A few counts support this clonotype. The V call is TRBV4-1, the J call TRBJ2-7, with D uncertain. Germline CDR1 and CDR2: MGHRA and YSYEKL. The CDR3 is 15 residues long. V lost 3 bases and J 4 bases, leaving 16 bases between the germline ends. The CDR3 coding sequence is TGCGCCAGCAGCCATCGGCTAGAATTGACGTACGAGCAGTACTTC. Translating gives CASSHRLELTYEQYF.

The CDR3 DNA reads TGTGCCACCGGGCAGGGGCCTTACAATGAGCAGTTCTTC. Translating gives CATGQGPYNEQFF. The genes are TRBV24-1 and TRBJ2-1; TRBD1 might be the D (6 bases). This CDR3 has 13 amino acids. Trimming cost V 9 bases and J 4 bases, with 12 bases left between them. The germline V gene encodes CDR1 KGHDR and CDR2 SFDVKD.

The chain combines TRBV21-1 with TRBJ2-6; TRBD1 is the table's D call and was not checked against the DNA. TRBV21-1 is classified as a pseudogene. The CDR3 is 18 amino acids. CDR3 DNA: TGTGCCAGCAGCAACCGGGGACAGAAATCCTCTGGGGCCAACGTCCTGACTTTC. This gives the protein CASSNRGQKSSGANVLTF.

The chain carries TRBV20-1 and TRBJ2-1; D gene ambiguous. Germline CDR1 DFQATT, CDR2 SNEGSKA (reference sequence). Trimming removed 0 bases at V and 1 base at J, with 10 bases between. CDR3 length equals 15 residues. The CDR3: CSARDISSSYNEQFF. The CDR3 bases are TGCAGTGCTAGAGATATCAGTTCTTCCTACAATGAGCAGTTCTTC.

The J gene is TRBJ2-7, the V gene TRBV20-1, with D hard to call. This CDR3 contains 13 residues. V was cut by 4 bases and J by 0 bases, with 10 bases left in between. The germline V gene has CDR1 DFQATT and CDR2 SNEGSKA (reference sequence). CDR3 protein: CSAIRVSSYEQYF. The DNA for the CDR3 is TGCAGTGCTATACGGGTGAGCTCCTACGAGCAGTACTTC.

The chain recombines TRBV4-1 with TRBJ2-1; weak D call: TRBD2 (7 bases). Germline CDR1 and CDR2: MGHRA and YSYEKL. The CDR3 is 16 amino acids. Between the trimmed V and J ends, which lost 0 bases and 7 bases, there was a span of 16 bases. For the CDR3, the DNA is TGCGCCAGCAGCCAAGAAAGGGGGGGGGCTTCGAATGAGCAGTTCTTC. This encodes CASSQERGGASNEQFF.

This chain joins TRBV7-2 and TRBJ1-2, with D unresolved. Trimming stripped 1 base from V and 4 bases from J, with 13 bases between. The CDR3 has 15 amino acids. Looked up from germline, CDR1 is SGHTA and CDR2 is FQGNSA. The CDR3 here is CASSLGRTAGYGYTF. The CDR3 DNA is TGTGCCAGCAGCTTAGGCCGGACCGCAGGCTATGGCTACACCTTC.

V usage is TRBV7-7 and J usage is TRBJ2-5, with D possibly matching TRBD2 (6 bases). The CDR3 spans 14 residues. V lost 5 bases and J lost 4, with 14 bases in between. The V gene's germline CDR1 is SSHAT and CDR2 FNYEAQ (reference sequence). CDR3 amino acids: CASSRDWGGETQYF. DNA of the CDR3: TGTGCCAGCAGCCGGGACTGGGGTGGAGAGACCCAGTACTTC.

In its sample, this clonotype was seen a few times. The rearrangement links TRBV7-2 to TRBJ2-5, with D possibly TRBD2 on 6 matching bases. V lost 1 base and J lost 0, with 12 bases in between. The CDR3 is 16 amino acids. Germline V gene sequence: CDR1 SGHTA, CDR2 FQGNSA. This CDR3 is CASSLVGGAYQETQYF. The CDR3 DNA follows: TGTGCCAGCAGCTTAGTTGGAGGGGCCTACCAAGAGACCCAGTACTTC.